This T cell receptor (beta chain) was found in a study of lung T cells in sarcoidosis with Löfgren's syndrome. Broader study findings: Paired TRAV12-1/TRBV2 TCRs showed CDR3 homology and preferential pairing. Löfgren's syndrome patients reportedly showed greatest TRAV12-1 and TRBV2 expansion versus controls.

Germline CDR1 reads KGHSH; CDR2 reads LQKENI. Trimming removed 1 base at V and 2 bases at J, with 8 bases between. This CDR3 comprises 14 residues. A single record per CDR3 protein comes from TCRdb applying MiXCR to the reads. Of 15,000 to 25,000 distinct CDR3 sequences in the sample, roughly 21% were seen once. This clonotype has only a few counts. What it binds is not known. This sequence joins TRBV18 and TRBJ2-5; a possible D gene is TRBD1 (5 bases). The TCR originated in a human donor with sarcoidosis (Löfgren's syndrome or another form), or a control subject (not recorded which). Specimen: CD4+ T cells from bronchoalveolar lavage. The CDR3 here is CASSPRRDQETQYF. In DNA form, the CDR3 reads TGTGCCAGCTCACCACGCAGGGATCAAGAGACCCAGTACTTC. Full variable domain (rest looked up from reference TRBV18 and TRBJ2-5): NAGVMQNPRHLVRRRGQEARLRCSPMKGHSHVYWYRQLPEEGLKFMVYLQKENIIDESGMPKERFSAEFPKEGPSILRIQQVVRGDSAAYFCASSPRRDQETQYFGPGTRLLVL.